Here is one T cell receptor beta chain with its context. Antigen specificity is unknown. The sample comes from a study of cytomegalovirus exposure and HLA in healthy donors. CDR1 SGHRS and CDR2 YFSETQ come from the germline V gene. V was clipped by 0 bases and J by 2 bases, with 13 bases between them. The CDR3 has 16 amino acids. The study, taken as a whole, reports: Differences between HLA loci emerged in a later analysis of TCR association rates, with DRB1 most and HLA-C fewest. TCR beta V- and J-gene trimming was later associated with a missense DCLRE1C variant. An assumption of roughly uniform sequencing depth across donors underlay the presence/absence analyses.

Use of 60 Vbeta and 13 Jbeta primers characterized the PCR. Assay used: immunoSEQ multiplex PCR; TCRdb lists only in-frame clones, some missing. The sample lists some 120,000 clones; roughly three quarters were seen once. The sequence was collected from a middle-aged woman in good health and CMV-seropositive. The sequencing input was PBMCs. The gene calls are TRBV5-1 and TRBJ2-3; a possible D gene is TRBD1 (6 bases). The chain's CDR3 is CASSLGQGTSTDTQYF. For the CDR3, the DNA is TGCGCCAGCAGCTTGGGGCAGGGGACGTCCACAGATACGCAGTATTTT.